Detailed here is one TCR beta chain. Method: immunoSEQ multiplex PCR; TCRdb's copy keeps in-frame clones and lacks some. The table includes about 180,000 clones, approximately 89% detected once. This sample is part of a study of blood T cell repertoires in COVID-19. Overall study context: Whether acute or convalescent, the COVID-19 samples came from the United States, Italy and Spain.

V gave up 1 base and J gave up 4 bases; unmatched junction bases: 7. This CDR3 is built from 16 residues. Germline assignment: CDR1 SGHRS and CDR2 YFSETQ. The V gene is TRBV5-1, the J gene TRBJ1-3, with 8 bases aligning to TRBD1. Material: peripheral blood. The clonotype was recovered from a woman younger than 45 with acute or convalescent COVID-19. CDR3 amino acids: CASSLWDRQIGNTIYF. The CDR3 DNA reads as TGCGCCAGCAGCTTGTGGGACAGGCAAATCGGAAACACCATATATTTT.